Shown below are 9 T cell receptor beta chains from a single sample sequenced in a study of PD-1 blockade in classical Hodgkin lymphoma. Profiling relied on immunoSEQ multiplex PCR, and the TCRdb table lists in-frame clones only, not all of them. The sample holds about 1,600 clones, 60% to 70% seen once. All patients relapsed after autologous stem cell transplantation, and brentuximab vedotin exposure varied. After thawing, PBMCs were subjected to magnetic negative selection to isolate CD8+ T cells. Sequencing used CD8+ T cells from blood, obtained at baseline. The origin of the receptors is a human donor with classical Hodgkin lymphoma.

This chain joins TRBV6-5 and TRBJ1-1; possible D gene TRBD1, 6 bases. The V end lost 3 bases, the J end lost 3 bases, and 8 bases lay between the germline ends. This CDR3 region has 13 residues. From germline, CDR1 is MNHEY and CDR2 SVGAGI. CDR3 nucleotides: TGTGCCAGCAGTTATTACAGGGACACTGAAGCTTTCTTT. It codes for CASSYYRDTEAFF.

The chain recombines TRBV15 with TRBJ1-2, with D possibly being TRBD1 (5 bases). The V end lost 5 bases, the J end lost 1 base, and 11 bases lay between the germline ends. CDR3 length: 14 amino acids. CDR1 is LNHNV, CDR2 YYDKDF, per germline (reference sequence). The CDR3 sequence is CATSDRDRNYGYTF. CDR3 bases: TGTGCCACCAGCGACCGGGACCGTAACTATGGCTACACCTTC.

V is TRBV28 and J is TRBJ2-7; the D is unclear. Germline lookup yields CDR1 MDHEN and CDR2 SYDVKM. Trimming removed 5 bases from V and 3 bases from J, with 14 bases in between. The CDR3 loop spans 14 amino acids. CDR3 nucleotides: TGTGCCAGCAGTCCCGGTCCGGAAGACTACGAGCAGTACTTC. Protein sequence: CASSPGPEDYEQYF.

This clone was seen just once. The chain employs TRBV6-5 and TRBJ2-7, with 7 bases aligning to TRBD1. The CDR3 has 12 residues. Germline CDR1 reads MNHEY; CDR2 reads SVGAGI. V trimming: 7 bases; J trimming: 5 bases; junction bases outside the gene matches: 5. The CDR3 coding sequence is TGTGCCAGCACGGACAGGTCGGACGAGCAGTACTTC. This translates into CASTDRSDEQYF.

This chain connects TRBV9 to TRBJ1-2, with 7 positions matching TRBD1. The CDR3 length is 14 residues. The V gene's germline CDR1 is SGDLS and CDR2 YYNGEE. V was pared by 3 bases and J by 0 bases, with 2 bases of the junction left unmatched. The DNA for the CDR3 is TGTGCCAGCAGCGCAGGGGGTTCTAACTATGGCTACACCTTC. It codes for CASSAGGSNYGYTF.

J is TRBJ1-3 and V is TRBV2; the D gene is possibly TRBD1 (6 bases). The germline V gene has CDR1 SNHLY and CDR2 FYNNEI. The CDR3 covers 16 residues. V lost 5 bases and J 2 bases, leaving 16 bases between the germline ends. The CDR3 region is CASSSRDIRPGNTIYF. The CDR3 coding sequence is TGTGCCAGCAGTTCCCGGGACATCCGACCTGGAAACACCATATATTTT.

This chain links TRBV28 with TRBJ2-1; tentatively, D is TRBD2 (6 bases). Trimming removed 2 bases from V and 5 bases from J, with 16 bases in between. This CDR3 has 16 amino acids. The germline V gene encodes CDR1 MDHEN and CDR2 SYDVKM. CDR3 nucleotides: TGTGCCAGCAGTTTAATTAGCGGAGCAGAGAACAATGAGCAGTTCTTC. Its protein product is CASSLISGAENNEQFF.

The genes are TRBV28 and TRBJ2-2; the D gene is possibly TRBD1 (6 bases). This CDR3 contains 15 residues. Trimming removed 3 bases at V and 5 bases at J, with 13 bases between. Germline lookup yields CDR1 MDHEN and CDR2 SYDVKM. The chain's CDR3 is CASSFWGLRTGELFF. The CDR3 region has the DNA TGTGCCAGCAGTTTTTGGGGGCTAAGGACCGGGGAGCTGTTTTTT.

This sequence joins TRBV27 and TRBJ2-7; 8 nucleotides match TRBD2. V lost 5 bases, J lost 0 bases, and 9 bases stayed unmatched. CDR3 length: 16 residues. Germline loops: CDR1 MNHEY, CDR2 SMNVEV (reference sequence). CDR3 coding DNA: TGTGCCAGCAGTATGACTAGCGTAGATTTCTCCTACGAGCAGTACTTC. Its translation: CASSMTSVDFSYEQYF.